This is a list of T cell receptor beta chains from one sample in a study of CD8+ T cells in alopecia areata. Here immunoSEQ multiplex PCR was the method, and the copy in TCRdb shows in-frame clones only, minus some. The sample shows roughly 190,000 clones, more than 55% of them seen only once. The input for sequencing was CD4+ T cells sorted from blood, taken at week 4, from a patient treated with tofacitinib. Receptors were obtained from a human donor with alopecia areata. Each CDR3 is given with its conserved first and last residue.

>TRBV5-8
CASSSGDRVADTQYF
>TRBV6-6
CASSPYGVEAFF
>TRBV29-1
CSVDEVSGNTIYF
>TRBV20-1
CSASYFYEQYF
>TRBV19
CASSRSLNSYEQYF
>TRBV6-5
CASSPGQGRSDTQYF
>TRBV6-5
CASSYGQGPDIQYF
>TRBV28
CASSVKETQYF
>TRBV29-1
CSVEPGSTDTQYF
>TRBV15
CATRTGGVGANVLTF
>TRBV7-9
CASSSPIQGNTEAFF
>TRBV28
CASSGQRYGYTF
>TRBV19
CASSTHPGANVLTF
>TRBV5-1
CASSEPDSMVGYTF
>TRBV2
CASLGTGYGELFF
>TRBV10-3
CAISGTGGYEQYF
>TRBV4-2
CASSQESTGRYNEQFF
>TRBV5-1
CASSLGTGFPQETQYF
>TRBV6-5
CASFGTGPYEQYF
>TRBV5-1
CASSLTGGRNTEAFF
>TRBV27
CASRTGSDRGHETQYF
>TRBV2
CASRELAGGPDTQYF
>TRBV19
CASSLRQGGGPLQYF
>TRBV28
CATLGGDSNTGELFF
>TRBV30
CAWSLSRTSGGSDTQYF
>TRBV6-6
CASRLKWNTEAFF
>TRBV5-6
CASSLFGQMITYEQYF
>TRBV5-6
CASRPLAGGNHGELFF
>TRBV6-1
CASTRAGPYEQYF
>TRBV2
CASSLGQLSPEAFF
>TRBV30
CAWSRGRTSSGANVLTF
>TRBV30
CAWSNGEGQGNYGYTF
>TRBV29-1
CSALTGTGGSPLHF
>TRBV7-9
CASSSSNYGYTF
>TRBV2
CASKGGGPGYTF
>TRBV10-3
CAISESTHQGYEQYF
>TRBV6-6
CASSYAGARTDTQYF
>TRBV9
CASSVVGEPSYGQFF
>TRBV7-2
CASSSRDTQYF
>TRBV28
CASSPDRLQETQYF
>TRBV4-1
CASSQVGSYSNQPQHF
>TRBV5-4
CASSPGGTPGEETQYF
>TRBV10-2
CASLNTEAFF
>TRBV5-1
CASNAGMNTGELFF
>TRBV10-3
CAISEFGQGGSPLHF
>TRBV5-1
CASSFSGNEETQYF
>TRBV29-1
CSVELAGRSDTQYF
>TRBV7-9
CASSLRDLLF